The 21 T cell receptor beta chains listed next were all sequenced from one sample in a study of CD8 T cells in Susac syndrome. Random hexamers primed reverse transcription of about 0.45 to 1 ug RNA. TCRdb independently ran MiXCR on the immunoSEQ multiplex PCR reads; one entry per CDR3 protein. The table records approximately 300,000 distinct CDR3 sequences, roughly 85% of them present only once. Specimen: CD8+ T cells from PBMCs. The receptors derive from a human donor with multiple sclerosis.

The V and J genes are TRBV7-6 and TRBJ2-3, with no clear D. From germline, CDR1 is SGHVS and CDR2 FNYEAQ. The CDR3 contains 14 residues. V dropped 7 bases and J dropped 3 bases, with 14 bases sitting between them. Here the CDR3 reads CASNPGGRTDTQYF. As DNA, the CDR3 is TGTGCCAGCAACCCAGGTGGGCGGACAGATACGCAGTATTTT.

The gene calls are TRBV20-1 and TRBJ2-7; D perhaps matches TRBD2 (6 bases). Per germline, CDR1 DFQATT and CDR2 SNEGSKA (reference sequence). This CDR3 is 13 amino acids long. V was pared by 6 bases and J by 4 bases, with 16 bases between. CDR3 sequence reads: CSALGGGSYEQYF. DNA for the CDR3: TGCAGTGCCTTAGGAGGAGGGTCATACGAGCAGTACTTC.

The count of this clonotype is one. This chain links TRBV20-1 with TRBJ2-3, with D perhaps TRBD2 (6 bases). The CDR3 extends over 16 amino acids. Germline V gene data show CDR1 as DFQATT and CDR2 as SNEGSKA (reference sequence). Deletions cut 0 bases from V and 0 bases from J, with 13 bases between. CDR3 in DNA: TGCAGTGCTAGAGATGTGGAGGGCCCAAGCACAGATACGCAGTATTTT. Protein: CSARDVEGPSTDTQYF.

The chain joins TRBV28 to TRBJ1-5; D not certain. V dropped 10 bases and J dropped 9 bases, with 10 bases sitting between them. The CDR3 is made up of 10 amino acids. CDR1 and CDR2 (germline): MDHEN, SYDVKM. The CDR3: CATPRRPQHF. The CDR3 DNA is TGTGCCACCCCCCGACGGCCCCAGCATTTT.

The chain combines TRBV19 with TRBJ2-5; D might be TRBD1 or TRBD2, each matching 5 bases. V lost 3 bases to trimming and J lost 0 bases, with 14 bases between them. Germline CDR1 reads LNHDA; CDR2 reads SQIVND (reference sequence). The CDR3 totals 16 residues. The CDR3 sequence is CASSIGTARHQETQYF. CDR3 coding DNA: TGTGCCAGTAGTATTGGGACCGCCAGACACCAAGAGACCCAGTACTTC.

The chain couples TRBV19 to TRBJ2-3, with TRBD1 matching 11 bases. This CDR3 contains 17 residues. Unmatched junction bases numbered 5, after V lost 0 bases and J lost 3 bases. Per germline, CDR1 LNHDA and CDR2 SQIVND (reference sequence). This CDR3 reads CASSIDRTGGATDTQYF. Here the CDR3 DNA reads TGTGCCAGTAGTATAGACCGGACAGGGGGCGCGACAGATACGCAGTATTTT. Combining the CDR3 with reference TRBV19 and TRBJ2-3 gives the whole variable domain DGGITQSPKYLFRKEGQNVTLSCEQNLNHDAMYWYRQDPGQGLRLIYYSQIVNDFQKGDIAEGYSVSREKKESFPLTVTSAQKNPTAFYLCASSIDRTGGATDTQYFGPGTRLTVL.

This clonotype was seen at least ten times. This sequence joins TRBV5-1 and TRBJ2-1; D gene ambiguous. V was pared by 6 bases and J by 5 bases, with 9 bases between. Germline CDR1 SGHRS, CDR2 YFSETQ. This CDR3 has 12 amino acids. CDR3 DNA sequence: TGCGCCAGCAACGAGTATGACAATGAGCAGTTCTTC. Its protein product is CASNEYDNEQFF.

The genes are TRBV11-2 and TRBJ2-7, with 11 bases lining up with TRBD2. Germline values: CDR1 SGHAT, CDR2 FQNNGV. J gave up 3 bases and V 5 bases, and 9 bases lay outside the gene matches. The CDR3 totals 16 residues. The CDR3 region has the DNA TGTGCCAGCAGCCTCGGCTGGGGGACTAGCGGCTACGAGCAGTACTTC. Translating gives CASSLGWGTSGYEQYF. The variable domain in full, completed from reference TRBV11-2 and TRBJ2-7, reads EAGVAQSPRYKIIEKRQSVAFWCNPISGHATLYWYQQILGQGPKLLIQFQNNGVVDDSQLPKDRFSAERLKGVDSTLKIQPAKLEDSAVYLCASSLGWGTSGYEQYFGPGTRLTVT.

The rearrangement links TRBV27 to TRBJ2-1; 11 bases are a match to TRBD2. V was clipped by 7 bases and J by 6 bases; unmatched bases: 11. CDR3 length: 16 residues. Looked up from germline, CDR1 is MNHEY and CDR2 is SMNVEV (reference sequence). CDR3 sequence (DNA): TGTGCCAGCACCCTCAGCGGTAGCGGGAGGGGCAATGAGCAGTTCTTC. It translates to CASTLSGSGRGNEQFF.

The chain combines TRBV24-1 with TRBJ2-2; unclear D gene. Trimming left V 0 bases short and J 4 bases short, with 17 bases between. CDR1 and CDR2 (germline): KGHDR, SFDVKD. The CDR3 covers 18 residues. The CDR3 loop reads CATSDLSAGPPPTGELFF. The CDR3 DNA follows: TGTGCCACCAGTGATTTGTCGGCAGGTCCCCCCCCCACCGGGGAGCTGTTTTTT.

The rearrangement uses TRBV20-1 and TRBJ2-7; D perhaps matches TRBD2 (6 bases). V dropped 6 bases and J dropped 0 bases, with 15 bases sitting between them. The length of the CDR3 is 14 residues. Germline V lookup: CDR1 DFQATT, CDR2 SNEGSKA (reference sequence). CDR3 sequence: CSATNRAGSYEQYF. The CDR3, as DNA: TGCAGTGCCACTAATCGAGCGGGCTCCTACGAGCAGTACTTC.

The chain carries TRBV28 and TRBJ2-7; D gene uncertain. In germline, CDR1 is MDHEN, CDR2 SYDVKM. This CDR3 spans 14 amino acids. Between the trimmed V and J ends, which lost 2 bases and 4 bases, there was a span of 12 bases. The CDR3 DNA reads TGTGCCAGCAGTTTACGCCCAGCCTTGTACGAGCAGTACTTC. This gives the protein CASSLRPALYEQYF.

The chain employs TRBV27 and TRBJ2-1; tentatively, D is TRBD1 (5 bases). The germline CDR1 and CDR2 sequences are MNHEY and SMNVEV (reference sequence). V was pared by 1 base and J by 5 bases, with 9 bases between. The CDR3 totals 14 residues. The CDR3 loop is CASSLWGSNNEQFF. Written as DNA, the CDR3 is TGTGCCAGCAGTTTATGGGGCAGCAACAATGAGCAGTTCTTC.

CDR3 nucleotide sequence: TGTGCCAGCAGCCCTCTAGCGGGAGACGGTAGGGAGCAGTACTTC. Translation gives CASSPLAGDGREQYF. The chain uses TRBV3-1 and TRBJ2-7; TRBD2 aligns across 10 bases. There are 15 residues in the CDR3. The ends lost 4 bases at V and 7 bases at J; junction bases unmatched: 10. Germline V gene sequence: CDR1 LGHDT, CDR2 YNNKEL (reference sequence).

This chain uses TRBV27 with TRBJ2-3; 9 nucleotides agree with TRBD2. CDR1 is MNHEY and CDR2 is SMNVEV in the germline V gene (reference sequence). CDR3 length: 15 residues. Trimming cost V 5 bases and J 5 bases; bases outside gene matches: 8. CDR3 loop: CASSILAGALDTQYF. The CDR3 DNA follows: TGTGCCAGCAGTATCTTAGCGGGAGCTTTAGATACGCAGTATTTT.

The chain has TRBV29-1 and TRBJ2-7; either TRBD1 or TRBD2 may fit D (5 bases each). V gave up 8 bases and J gave up 0 bases, with 14 bases separating them. CDR1 is SQVTM, CDR2 ANQGSEA, per germline. CDR3 size: 13 residues. CDR3 bases: TGCAGCTCCCGGGACCCTCTCTCCTACGAGCAGTACTTC. Protein product: CSSRDPLSYEQYF.

The chain couples TRBV11-2 to TRBJ2-1, with D maybe TRBD1 (5 bases). The germline V and J ends were trimmed by 0 bases and 12 bases, with 12 bases remaining between them. CDR3 length equals 13 residues. Germline V gene data show CDR1 as SGHAT and CDR2 as FQNNGV. In DNA, the CDR3 is TGTGCCAGCAGCTTAGATCCTTCAAGGGGGCAGTTCTTC. It specifies CASSLDPSRGQFF.

In DNA, the CDR3 is TGTGCCATCAGTGCCGGACAGCTGAGTTTCTACGAGCAGTACTTC. Amino acid sequence: CAISAGQLSFYEQYF. The rearrangement links TRBV10-3 to TRBJ2-7; tentative D call: TRBD1 (6 bases). This CDR3 is 15 amino acids long. The V gene's germline CDR1 is ENHRY and CDR2 SYGVKD. Trimming stripped 4 bases from V and 3 bases from J, with 16 bases between.

As regards this clonotype: A read error may produce the germline difference seen at one junction end. This chain connects TRBV7-6 to TRBJ2-2, with D possibly matching TRBD2 (6 bases). Germline V lookup: CDR1 SGHVS, CDR2 FNYEAQ. This CDR3 is 16 amino acids long. This CDR3 reads CASSLTREPRSGELFF. The CDR3 DNA sequence: TGTGCCAGCAGCTTAACCCGGGAGCCCAGATCCGGGGAGCTTTTTTTT.

This clonotype was detected only a few times. The genes are TRBV6-1 and TRBJ2-4, with D perhaps matching TRBD2 (7 bases). V lost 9 bases and J lost 6, with 18 bases in between. The germline V gene has CDR1 MNHNS and CDR2 SASEGT. The CDR3 covers 14 residues. CDR3 sequence reads: CARQVGGGGNIQYF. CDR3 DNA: TGTGCCAGACAAGTCGGCGGGGGCGGAAACATTCAGTACTTC.

This chain joins TRBV30 and TRBJ2-6; TRBD1 aligns across 10 bases. Germline loops: CDR1 GTSNPN, CDR2 SVGIG (reference sequence). The CDR3 is 19 amino acids. V was pared by 1 base and J by 0 bases, with 9 bases of the junction left unmatched. CDR3 nucleotides: TGTGCCTGGAGTGGGCTGCCGGGACAGGGGTCCTCTGGGGCCAACGTCCTGACTTTC. Translated: CAWSGLPGQGSSGANVLTF. Drawing the rest from reference TRBV30 and TRBJ2-6, the complete variable domain is SQTIHQWPATLVQPVGSPLSLECTVEGTSNPNLYWYRQAAGRGLQLLFYSVGIGQISSEVPQNLSASRPQDRQFILSSKKLLLSDSGFYLCAWSGLPGQGSSGANVLTFGAGSRLTVL.